This TCR beta chain is from a study of T cell responses to AZD1222 COVID-19 vaccine. Study findings and constraints: Researchers took repertoire samples only after the peak T cell response had come.

Profiling relied on immunoSEQ multiplex PCR, and the TCRdb table lists in-frame clones only, not all of them. Of approximately 89,000 clones listed, just over 90% are singletons. Concerning this clone: Antigen specificity is unknown.

From germline, CDR1 is SGHAT and CDR2 FQNNGV. The CDR3 is 15 residues long. V was clipped by 5 bases and J by 1 base, with 12 bases between them. V usage is TRBV11-2 and J usage is TRBJ2-1; perhaps TRBD2 as D (6 bases). The receptor was derived from an adult in good health. This sample comprised peripheral blood, obtained on day 0 of AZD1222 vaccination. The CDR3 DNA sequence: TGTGCCAGCAGCAAAATACGGGGGTCCTACAATGAGCAGTTCTTC. Its protein is CASSKIRGSYNEQFF.